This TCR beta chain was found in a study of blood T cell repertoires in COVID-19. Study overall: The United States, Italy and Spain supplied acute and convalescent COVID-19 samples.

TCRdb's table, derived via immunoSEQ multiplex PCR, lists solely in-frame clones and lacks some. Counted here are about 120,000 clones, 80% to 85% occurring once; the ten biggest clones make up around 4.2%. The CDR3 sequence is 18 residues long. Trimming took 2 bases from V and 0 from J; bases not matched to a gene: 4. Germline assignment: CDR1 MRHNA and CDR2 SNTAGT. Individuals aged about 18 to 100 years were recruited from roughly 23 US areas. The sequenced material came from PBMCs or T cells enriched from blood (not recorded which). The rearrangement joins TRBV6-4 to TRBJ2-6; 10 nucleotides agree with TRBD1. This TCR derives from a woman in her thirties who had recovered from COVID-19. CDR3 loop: CASSDMGQGPSGANVLTF. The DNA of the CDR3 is TGTGCCAGCAGTGACATGGGACAGGGGCCCTCTGGGGCCAACGTCCTGACTTTC.